This section outlines one T cell receptor (beta chain) sequence together with its context. Its recognized antigen is unknown. No quality values exist for individual bases; no much larger clone is one base distant. Starting from 400 ng RNA, TCR libraries were constructed with the Immunoverse kit using molecular barcoded adaptors that cover the alpha/delta and beta/gamma chains. TCR library preparation used the same RNA that went into transcriptome sequencing. Sequencing of the TCR libraries was done on an Illumina HiSeq 4000 with 2 x 150 cycles. The original pipeline was this. Using MiXCR, which included quality filtering and error correction, TCR reads were aligned to human V, D, J and C references and then assembled into CDR3 clonotypes. The tcR package in R was used to analyze clonotype counts and gene usage diversity. Raw mapping reads were checked after the RNA-seq reads had been mapped by STAR aligner version 2.5.3a onto the human GRCh37 genome. To test the effect of sequencing depth on detected clonotypes, IR-seq fastq files were randomly downsampled using Seqtk 1.3. TCRdb trimmed the raw reads at Q25, called clones with MiXCR and kept productive beta chains. Every entry covers one CDR3 protein and lists the most common genes and DNA from its rows. The V and J calls follow TCRdb's processing rather than the paper's. This sample holds about 23,000 distinct CDR3 sequences; roughly an eighth were observed only once. 65% to 75% of the sample goes to the ten largest clones.

This record comes from a study of read filtering for tumor transcriptome and immune sequencing (dated by TCRdb to about 2020). Study-level background: The cohort had around 18 male and roughly 14 female patients with a mean age of roughly 66 years, ranging from about 47 to 90. Under revised international staging, roughly eight patients fell into R-ISS I, 15 to 20 into R-ISS II and roughly 7 into R-ISS III. After DNase treatment, whole-transcriptome libraries were prepared using the TruSeq RNA Access Library Prep Kit. TCR-region mapped reads per sample ranged from about 3.5 to 11 million with IR-seq versus only roughly 80 to 1273 with RNA-seq. Using the same bone marrow samples, the study ran both targeted immune repertoire sequencing and bulk whole-transcriptome sequencing and then compared the TCR repertoires from each method. As a main aim, a read-filtering strategy for immune repertoire data was addressed, with the specific question being whether clonotypes supported by a single read should be removed.

Bone marrow was sampled from every patient at the time of active disease. Bone marrow mononuclear cells were isolated by Ficoll-Hypaque density gradient centrifugation. CD138-negative cells were obtained by negative selection after labeling with CD138 magnetic microbeads on a MACS separator, removing myeloma plasma cells. Flow cytometry on an Attune NxT with CD138 antibodies was used to check the purity of the isolated cells. TRIzol reagent was used to extract total RNA, which was then quantified with a NanoDrop spectrophotometer. Paired RNA-seq and IR-seq were performed on each patient's CD138-negative bone marrow sample. What the study reported, not specific to this receptor: Rather than purified T cells, the sorted CD138-negative fraction was a mixed bone marrow immune population. Compared with RNA-seq, IR-seq captured clonotypes at much greater depth and more reliably, and a smaller IR-seq throughput was enough to identify most of the shared clonotypes. When single-read clonotypes were removed, the proportions of shared clonotypes in IR-seq and RNA-seq correlated more strongly. Single-read clonotypes made up roughly 82% of clonotypes but about 3.2% of total reads in IR-seq, and about three quarters of clonotypes and about 45% of reads in RNA-seq.

CDR1 and CDR2 are drawn from the germline V gene: WSHSY, SAAADI. Spanning cysteine to phenylalanine, the CDR3 consists of 15 amino acids. The sequence is cut down to CDR3 DNA, 45 bases in frame from base 1. Compared with germline, V lacks 4 bases and J lacks 8 bases; bases without a gene match: 11. The chain is made from TRBV10-2 and TRBJ2-3, with TRBD2 identical over 8 junction bases. The sample comprised a population of CD138-negative cells sorted from bone marrow. Reading the label with the study, this specimen's cell subset or site is: bone marrow mononuclear cells depleted of CD138+ plasma/myeloma cells by negative magnetic selection. This sequence originates from a donor aged 40 or over with multiple myeloma. The DNA reads TGCGCCAGCAGTGCTGCGGGAGGAACCCCGGGTACGCAGTATTTT. It specifies CASSAAGGTPGTQYF.